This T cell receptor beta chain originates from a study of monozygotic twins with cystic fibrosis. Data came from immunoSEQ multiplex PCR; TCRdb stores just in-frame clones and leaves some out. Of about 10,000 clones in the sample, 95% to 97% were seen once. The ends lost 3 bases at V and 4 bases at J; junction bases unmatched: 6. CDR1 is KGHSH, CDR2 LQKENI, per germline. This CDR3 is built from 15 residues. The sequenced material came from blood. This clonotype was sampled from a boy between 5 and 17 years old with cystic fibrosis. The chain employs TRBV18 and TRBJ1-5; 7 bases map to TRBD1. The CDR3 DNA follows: TGTGCCAGCTCACCCGGGGTGACAGGGAATCAGCCCCAGCATTTT. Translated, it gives CASSPGVTGNQPQHF.